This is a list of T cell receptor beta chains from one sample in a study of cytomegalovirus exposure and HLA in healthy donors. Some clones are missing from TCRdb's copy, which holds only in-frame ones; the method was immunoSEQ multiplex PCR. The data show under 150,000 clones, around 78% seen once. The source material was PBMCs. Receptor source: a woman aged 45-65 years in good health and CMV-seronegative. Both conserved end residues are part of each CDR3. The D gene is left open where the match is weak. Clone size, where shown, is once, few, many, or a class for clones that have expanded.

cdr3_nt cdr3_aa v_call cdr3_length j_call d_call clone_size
TGTGCCAGCAGTGAACAGGGGGCTGGAAACACCATATATTTT CASSEQGAGNTIYF TRBV25-1 14 TRBJ1-3 TRBD1 -
TGTGCCAGCAGGGAGGGTCGGGCCTACGAGCAGTACTTC CASREGRAYEQYF TRBV25-1 13 TRBJ2-7 - -
TGTGCCAGCAGCTTGGTTTCTAGCGGGAGCATAGAGACCCAGTACTTC CASSLVSSGSIETQYF TRBV5-6 16 TRBJ2-5 TRBD2 -
TGTGCCACCAGCAGATTATTAAGCGGGACAGGGCCTAGCTCCTACGAGCAGTACTTC CATSRLLSGTGPSSYEQYF TRBV15 19 TRBJ2-7 TRBD1 -
TGTGCCAGCAGTCCACAGAGATCTAGCAATCAGCCCCAGCATTTT CASSPQRSSNQPQHF TRBV27 15 TRBJ1-5 - -
TGTGCCAGCAGCAAAGGGGAGGCAACATCTTCTAACTATGGCTACACCTTC CASSKGEATSSNYGYTF TRBV21-1 17 TRBJ1-2 - -
TGTGCCAGCAGCCAAGCCACAGGGGGGATTTACACTGAAGCTTTCTTT CASSQATGGIYTEAFF TRBV14 16 TRBJ1-1 TRBD1 -
TGTGCCAGCAGACCAGGGCAATCTCGATATGGCTACACCTTC CASRPGQSRYGYTF TRBV27 14 TRBJ1-2 - -
TGTGCCTGGAGTGCCCCGGGACAGGGCTATGGCTACACCTTC CAWSAPGQGYGYTF TRBV30 14 TRBJ1-2 TRBD1 -
TGCGCCAGCAGCTTGGAGCAAGGTCTAGTAGGGGATGAGCAGTTCTTC CASSLEQGLVGDEQFF TRBV5-1 16 TRBJ2-1 - once
TGTGCCAGCAGCACGAATTTGGCGGGAGGGCCTCGGCGCAATGAGCAGTTCTTC CASSTNLAGGPRRNEQFF TRBV5-4 18 TRBJ2-1 TRBD2 -
TGTGCCAGCAGTTACCGCCCGGGGGGTAGGACCTACGAGCAGTACTTC CASSYRPGGRTYEQYF TRBV6-5 16 TRBJ2-7 TRBD2 -
TGCGCCAGCAGCTTTCGGGACAGGGGGTCGGTAGATGAGCAGTTCTTC CASSFRDRGSVDEQFF TRBV5-1 16 TRBJ2-1 TRBD1 -
TGTGCCAGCAGCCCCCGGACTAGCAGAATCAAGACTAGCACAGATACGCAGTATTTT CASSPRTSRIKTSTDTQYF TRBV4-2 19 TRBJ2-3 TRBD2 few
TGTGCCAGCAGCGTGACTAGCGGGAGGTACGAGCAGTACTTC CASSVTSGRYEQYF TRBV7-2 14 TRBJ2-7 TRBD2 few
TGTGCCAGCAACAGGTGGGCAGGGGGCGATAAGACCCAGTACTTC CASNRWAGGDKTQYF TRBV6-1 15 TRBJ2-5 TRBD1 few
TGTGCCAGCAGTGGAGGACAGCAATTTGTTAATGAGCAGTTCTTC CASSGGQQFVNEQFF TRBV25-1 15 TRBJ2-1 - -
TGTGCCAGCAGCGCACAGGGAGATGTCAATGAGCAGTTCTTC CASSAQGDVNEQFF TRBV11-3 14 TRBJ2-1 - -
TGTGCCAGCAGTTTAATTAGCAGCGGGAGCAATGAGCAGTTCTTC CASSLISSGSNEQFF TRBV27 15 TRBJ2-1 TRBD2 medium-sized
TGTGCCAGCAGCACCCGGACGGAGGAGATCCTCTATGGCTACACCTTC CASSTRTEEILYGYTF TRBV13 16 TRBJ1-2 - once
TGTGCCAGCAGCACAACAGGTTTCTCTGGAAACACCATATATTTT CASSTTGFSGNTIYF TRBV6-5 15 TRBJ1-3 - -
TGTGCCAGTTCTCCCGAGGGGGACACCGACTATGGCTACACCTTC CASSPEGDTDYGYTF TRBV19 15 TRBJ1-2 - once
TGCGCCAGCAGCACAGACAGTAACTATGGCTACACCTTC CASSTDSNYGYTF TRBV5-1 13 TRBJ1-2 - -
TGTGCCAGCAGCGTAGCAGAGATGGGGGGGTACGAGCAGTACTTC CASSVAEMGGYEQYF TRBV9 15 TRBJ2-7 TRBD2 -
TGCAGTGCTAGCCACATTGAAGAGCAGTACTTC CSASHIEEQYF TRBV20-1 11 TRBJ2-7 - -
TGTGCCAGTAGTATCTGGAACACTGAAGCTTTCTTT CASSIWNTEAFF TRBV19 12 TRBJ1-1 - -
TGTGCCAGCTCACCTGAGGGGGCCTCCTACAATGAGCAGTTCTTC CASSPEGASYNEQFF TRBV18 15 TRBJ2-1 TRBD1 -
TGTGCCAGCAGTCAACAGGGTTTCTCTGGAAACACCATATATTTT CASSQQGFSGNTIYF TRBV11-2 15 TRBJ1-3 - -
TGTGCCTGGAGTGCTGGACAGGGAGGAAATCAGCCCCAGCATTTT CAWSAGQGGNQPQHF TRBV30 15 TRBJ1-5 TRBD1 -
TGTGCCAGCAGTTACTCGATGGCGGGTGAGCAGTTCTTC CASSYSMAGEQFF TRBV6-5 13 TRBJ2-1 - -
TGTGCCAGCGTTCTCTTGACAGGGGGCAATTCGGGCTACACCTTC CASVLLTGGNSGYTF TRBV6-1 15 TRBJ1-2 TRBD1 few
TGTGCCTGGAGTGTAAGGGCGGGAGGTTGGGTAGATACGCAGTATTTT CAWSVRAGGWVDTQYF TRBV30 16 TRBJ2-3 TRBD2 -
TGTGCCAGCTCACCTTTCGGGGAACCGAACACCGGGGAGCTGTTTTTT CASSPFGEPNTGELFF TRBV18 16 TRBJ2-2 - once
TGTGCCAGTAGTACGGGTTCAGTGCCGAATCAGCCCCAGCATTTT CASSTGSVPNQPQHF TRBV19 15 TRBJ1-5 - -
TGTGCCAGCAGCACATACAGGGCTAACTATGGCTACACCTTC CASSTYRANYGYTF TRBV7-2 14 TRBJ1-2 - -
TGTGCCAGCAGCCAAGATGCCCCCCGGGACACCAAGAACACTGAAGCTTTCTTT CASSQDAPRDTKNTEAFF TRBV4-2 18 TRBJ1-1 - -
TGTGCCAGCAGCTTCTACGGACAGTCGGAAAATGGCTACACCTTC CASSFYGQSENGYTF TRBV6-5 15 TRBJ1-2 - -
TGTGCCAGCAGCTTAACTGCCTCCGGCACCGGGGAGCTGTTTTTT CASSLTASGTGELFF TRBV7-3 15 TRBJ2-2 - -
TGTGCCAGCAGCCGGGACAGAGACTATGGCTACACCTTC CASSRDRDYGYTF TRBV7-2 13 TRBJ1-2 TRBD1 -
TGCAGCGTACACCAGGGTAACACTGAAGCTTTCTTT CSVHQGNTEAFF TRBV29-1 12 TRBJ1-1 - few
TGTGCCAGCAGCAACCCGGCCAGGGGGCCTGTTACTGGAAACACCATATATTTT CASSNPARGPVTGNTIYF TRBV7-2 18 TRBJ1-3 TRBD1 -
TGTGCCACCAGCAGAGACGACTGGACCGGGGAGCTGTTTTTT CATSRDDWTGELFF TRBV15 14 TRBJ2-2 - -
TGTGCCAGTAGTACTAAAGAGGTTGGCAATCAGCCCCAGCATTTT CASSTKEVGNQPQHF TRBV19 15 TRBJ1-5 - -
TGTGCCAGCAGCCAACATAGCACAGATACGCAGTATTTT CASSQHSTDTQYF TRBV7-3 13 TRBJ2-3 - -
TGCGCCAGCAGCTTGGTCCCGAGCGGACCCCGGAAGGAGACCCAGTACTTC CASSLVPSGPRKETQYF TRBV5-1 17 TRBJ2-5 - -
TGTGCCAGCAGTTATAGGGCGGGCGACTCCTACGAGCAGTACTTC CASSYRAGDSYEQYF TRBV6-5 15 TRBJ2-7 - once
TGCAGCGTTGAAGATAAGTCAAATGAAGGGAGCTCCTACGAGCAGTACTTC CSVEDKSNEGSSYEQYF TRBV29-1 17 TRBJ2-7 - once
TGTGCCAGCAGACCTGATCTTGGGGAGGGAGATACGCAGTATTTT CASRPDLGEGDTQYF TRBV6-1 15 TRBJ2-3 TRBD2 -
TGTGCCAGCAGTTTATCTAGGACAGGGTCCACAGATACGCAGTATTTT CASSLSRTGSTDTQYF TRBV28 16 TRBJ2-3 TRBD1 -
TGTGCCAGCAGCTTGACTAGCGGGGGATCCTACGAGCAGTACTTC CASSLTSGGSYEQYF TRBV5-4 15 TRBJ2-7 TRBD2 -
TGTGCCAGCAGCTTGAATAGTGGACTAGCGAATGAGCAGTTCTTC CASSLNSGLANEQFF TRBV5-4 15 TRBJ2-1 TRBD2 -
TGTGCCAGCAGTTTAGCGCCCAGGCGGGATCAGCCCCAGCATTTT CASSLAPRRDQPQHF TRBV27 15 TRBJ1-5 - -
TGTGCCAGCAGCAAAAATGCACAGGGGGGGAATGAAAAACTGTTTTTT CASSKNAQGGNEKLFF TRBV21-1 16 TRBJ1-4 - -
TGCGCCAGCAGCCAAGACACAGGGCTGGGGAGTTATGGCTACACCTTC CASSQDTGLGSYGYTF TRBV4-3 16 TRBJ1-2 - -
TGTGCCAGTAGTATAGCGACTAGCGGGAGAAGGAGCAATGAGCAGTTCTTC CASSIATSGRRSNEQFF TRBV19 17 TRBJ2-1 TRBD2 -
TGTGCCAGCAGCCACCCTAGCGGGAGCCGGGAGACCCAGTACTTC CASSHPSGSRETQYF TRBV5-4 15 TRBJ2-5 TRBD2 -
TGTGCCACCAGCAGAGATCGTGGTAGCGGGAGAGAGACCCAGTACTTC CATSRDRGSGRETQYF TRBV15 16 TRBJ2-5 TRBD2 -